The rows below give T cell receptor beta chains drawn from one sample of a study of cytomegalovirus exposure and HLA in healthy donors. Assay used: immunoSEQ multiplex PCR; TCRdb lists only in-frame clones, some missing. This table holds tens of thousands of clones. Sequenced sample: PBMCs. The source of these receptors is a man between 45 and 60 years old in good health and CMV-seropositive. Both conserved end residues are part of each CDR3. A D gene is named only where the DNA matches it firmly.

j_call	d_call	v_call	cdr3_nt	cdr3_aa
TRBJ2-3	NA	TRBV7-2	TGTGCCAGCAGCATTTCTAGTGCAGATACGCAGTATTTT	CASSISSADTQYF
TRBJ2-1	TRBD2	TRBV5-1	TGCGCCAGCATCAGGGGGACTAGCGGCACCCTGGATGAGCAGTTCTTC	CASIRGTSGTLDEQFF
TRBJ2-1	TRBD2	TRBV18	TGTGCCAGCTCACCCTCGGATAGCGGGAATTTCGGTGAGCAGTTCTTC	CASSPSDSGNFGEQFF
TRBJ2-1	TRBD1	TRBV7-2	TGTGCCAGCAGCTGGGGGACAGGGGGTCCGGGTGAGCAGTTCTTC	CASSWGTGGPGEQFF
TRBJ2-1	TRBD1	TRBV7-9	TGTGCCAGCAGCTTAGTGACAGGGGAAGAGATCTTC	CASSLVTGEEIF
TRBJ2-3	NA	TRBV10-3	TGTGCCATCAGTCATCAGGGGCCAAGGTCCACAGATACGCAGTATTTT	CAISHQGPRSTDTQYF
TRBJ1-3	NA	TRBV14	TGTGCCAGCAGCCCTCGAACGGGGAGCTCTGGAAACACCATATATTTT	CASSPRTGSSGNTIYF
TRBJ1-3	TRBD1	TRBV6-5	TGTGCCAGCAGTTTAGACAGGGCCTCTGGAAACACCATATATTTT	CASSLDRASGNTIYF
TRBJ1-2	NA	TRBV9	TGTGCCAGCAGCTTAGGGACACCCAGAACCTATGGCTACACCTTC	CASSLGTPRTYGYTF
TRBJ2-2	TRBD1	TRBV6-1	TGTGCCAGCAGGAATAGACAGGGGGCAACCGGGGAGCTGTTTTTT	CASRNRQGATGELFF
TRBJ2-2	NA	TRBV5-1	TGCGCCAGCTCCCCTGGAATTAGCTGGAACACCGGGGAGCTGTTTTTT	CASSPGISWNTGELFF
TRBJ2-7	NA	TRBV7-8	TGTGCCAGCAGCCTTTCCCGAGTAACAGGGCCCTACGAGCAGTACTTC	CASSLSRVTGPYEQYF
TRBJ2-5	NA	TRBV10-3	TGTGCCATCAGTGAACCAGGGCGGGAGACCCAGTACTTC	CAISEPGRETQYF
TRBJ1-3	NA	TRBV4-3	TGCGCCAGCAGCCAAGAATGGCCACGAACAGCCTTTGACACCATATATTTT	CASSQEWPRTAFDTIYF
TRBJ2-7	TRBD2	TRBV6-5	TGTGCCAGCAGTTGGCGGGAGGGGCCGACCTACGAGCAGTACTTC	CASSWREGPTYEQYF
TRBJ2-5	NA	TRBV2	TGTGCCAGCAGTGACGGGCAAGAGACCCAGTACTTC	CASSDGQETQYF
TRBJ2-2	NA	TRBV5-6	TGTGCCAGCAGCTTTCAAGGGGATACCGGGGAGCTGTTTTTT	CASSFQGDTGELFF
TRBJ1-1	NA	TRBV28	TGTGCCAGCAGTTGGTGGGGGCTGAACACTGAAGCTTTCTTT	CASSWWGLNTEAFF
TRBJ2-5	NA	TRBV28	TGTGCCAGCAGTTTGGGGGAGGACCAAGAGACCCAGTACTTC	CASSLGEDQETQYF
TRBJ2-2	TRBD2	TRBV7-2	TGTGCCAGCCGGACTAGCGGGCACGGGGAGCTGTTTTTT	CASRTSGHGELFF
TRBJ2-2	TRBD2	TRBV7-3	TGTGCCAGCAGCTACACCGGGACTAGCGGGAGTGGCACCGGGGAGCTGTTTTTT	CASSYTGTSGSGTGELFF
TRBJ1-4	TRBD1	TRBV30	TGTGCCTGGAGGCGCGGGGCAGGGGGGAATGAAAAACTGTTTTTT	CAWRRGAGGNEKLFF
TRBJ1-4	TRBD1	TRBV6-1	TGTGCCAGCTACCGGGACAGGGTGAATGAAAAACTGTTTTTT	CASYRDRVNEKLFF
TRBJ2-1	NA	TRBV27	TGTGCCAGCAGTTTAGGACTTGAGATTTATGAGCAGTTCTTC	CASSLGLEIYEQFF
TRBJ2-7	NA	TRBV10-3	TGTGCCATCAGTGAGTCGGTGAGCTACGAGCAGTACTTC	CAISESVSYEQYF
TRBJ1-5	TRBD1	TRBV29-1	TGCAGCGTTGCGCCAGGGGGTAGCAATCAGCCCCAGCATTTT	CSVAPGGSNQPQHF
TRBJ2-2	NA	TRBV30	TGTGCCTGGAGTGGGCAGTGGCTCACCGGGGAGCTGTTTTTT	CAWSGQWLTGELFF
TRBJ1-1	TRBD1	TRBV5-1	TGCGCCAGCAGCCCCGACAGGGGCACTGAAGCTTTCTTT	CASSPDRGTEAFF
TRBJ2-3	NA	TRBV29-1	TGCAGCGCTCGCCCGCGGTTCCACACAGATACGCAGTATTTT	CSARPRFHTDTQYF
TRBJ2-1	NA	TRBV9	TGTGCCAGCAGCGTAGAGAGCGTTGCCTACAATGAGCAGTTCTTC	CASSVESVAYNEQFF
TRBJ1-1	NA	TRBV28	TGTGCCAGCAGTTCCGCCCAGGGGCACACTGAAGCTTTCTTT	CASSSAQGHTEAFF
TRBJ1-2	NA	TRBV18	TGTGCCAGCTGCCTCGACCCAGGGCGCAGCGGCTACACCTTC	CASCLDPGRSGYTF
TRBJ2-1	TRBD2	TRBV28	TGTGCCAGCACCCCGATGGGCGGGAGTAGGGACAATGAGCAGTTCTTC	CASTPMGGSRDNEQFF
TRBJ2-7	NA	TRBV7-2	TGTGCCAGCAGCACTTACAGGGACGAGCAGTACTTC	CASSTYRDEQYF
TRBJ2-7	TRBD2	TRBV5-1	TGCGCCAGCAGCTTACGACTAGCGGGAGCCTCCGAGCAGTACTTC	CASSLRLAGASEQYF
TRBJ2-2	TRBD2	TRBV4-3	TGCGCCAGCAGCCGTTTCGGACTAGCGGGTTCCACCGGGGAGCTGTTTTTT	CASSRFGLAGSTGELFF
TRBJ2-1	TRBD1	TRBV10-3	TGTGCCATTTCGCAGGGGGCACGCTCCTACAATGAGCAGTTCTTC	CAISQGARSYNEQFF
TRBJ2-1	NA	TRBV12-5	TGTGCTAGTGGTTTGGTACTTGGTGAGCAGTTCTTC	CASGLVLGEQFF
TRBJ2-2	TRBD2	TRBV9	TGTGCCAGCAGCGTAGGGGGACTAGCGGCCACCGGGGAGCTGTTTTTT	CASSVGGLAATGELFF
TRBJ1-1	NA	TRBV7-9	TGTGCCAGCAGCTTAGAGCACGTTGAAGCTTTCTTT	CASSLEHVEAFF
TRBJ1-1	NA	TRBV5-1	TGCGCCAGCAGTTTCTCTACCGGGACACCCAGTGAAGCTTTCTTT	CASSFSTGTPSEAFF
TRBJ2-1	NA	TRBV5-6	TGTGCCAGCAGCTTGAGGTTAGCGGACTACAATGAGCAGTTCTTC	CASSLRLADYNEQFF
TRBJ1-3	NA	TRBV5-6	TGTGCCAGCAGCTCCTCATGGGCAGGGATTGCGGGAAACACCATATATTTT	CASSSSWAGIAGNTIYF
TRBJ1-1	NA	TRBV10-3	TGTGCCATCAGTGAGGGGGGGGATGGTACTGAAGCTTTCTTT	CAISEGGDGTEAFF
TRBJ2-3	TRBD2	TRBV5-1	TGCGCCAGCAGCTCCGGGACTAGCGGACAAGATACGCAGTATTTT	CASSSGTSGQDTQYF
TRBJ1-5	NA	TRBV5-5	TGTGCCAGCAGCCCCGGCCAGCGAGGCAATCAGCCCCAGCATTTT	CASSPGQRGNQPQHF
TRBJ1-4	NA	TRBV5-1	TGCGCCAGCAGCTTCGGCCAGGGCGCGGAAAAACTGTTTTTT	CASSFGQGAEKLFF
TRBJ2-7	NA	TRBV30	TGTGCCTGGGACGACAATTCCTACGAGCAGTACTTC	CAWDDNSYEQYF
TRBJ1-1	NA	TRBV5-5	TGTGCCAGCAGATATACAGGGATGCGGGGGGAAGCTTTCTTT	CASRYTGMRGEAFF
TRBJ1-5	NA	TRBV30	TGTGCCTGGAGTGCGGGTAATCAGCCCCAGCATTTT	CAWSAGNQPQHF
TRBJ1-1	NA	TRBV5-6	TGTGCCAGCAGCTCGGGGCTGGATCAGGGAGGACAAAACACTGAAGCTTTCTTT	CASSSGLDQGGQNTEAFF
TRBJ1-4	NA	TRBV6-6	TGTGCCAGCACCCCGAGGCAGGGCTCCACTAATGAAAAACTGTTTTTT	CASTPRQGSTNEKLFF